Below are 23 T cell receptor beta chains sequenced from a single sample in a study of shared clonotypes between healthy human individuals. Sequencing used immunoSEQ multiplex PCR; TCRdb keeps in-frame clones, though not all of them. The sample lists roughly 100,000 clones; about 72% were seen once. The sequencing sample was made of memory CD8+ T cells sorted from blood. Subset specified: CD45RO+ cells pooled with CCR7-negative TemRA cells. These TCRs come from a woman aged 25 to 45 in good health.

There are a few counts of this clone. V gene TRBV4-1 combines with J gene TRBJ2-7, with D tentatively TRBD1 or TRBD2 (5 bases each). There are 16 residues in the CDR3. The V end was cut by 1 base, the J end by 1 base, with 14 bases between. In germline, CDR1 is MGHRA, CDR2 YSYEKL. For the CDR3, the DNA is TGCGCCAGCAGCCAAGGGGGGAAGACAGCTTCCTACGAGCAGTACTTC. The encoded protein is CASSQGGKTASYEQYF.

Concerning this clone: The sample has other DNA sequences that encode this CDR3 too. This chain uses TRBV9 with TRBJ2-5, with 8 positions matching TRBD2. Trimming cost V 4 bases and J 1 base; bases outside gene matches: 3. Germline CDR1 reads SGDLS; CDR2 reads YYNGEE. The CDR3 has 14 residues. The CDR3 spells CASSPGGSQETQYF. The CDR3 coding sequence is TGTGCCAGCAGCCCGGGGGGGTCCCAAGAGACCCAGTACTTC.

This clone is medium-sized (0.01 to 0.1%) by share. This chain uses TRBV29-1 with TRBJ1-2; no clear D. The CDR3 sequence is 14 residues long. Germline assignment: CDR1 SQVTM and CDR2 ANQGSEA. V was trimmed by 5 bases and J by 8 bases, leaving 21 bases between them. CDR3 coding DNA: TGCAGCGTTCCAACCATGGACCTACCCTCCGGCTACACCTTC. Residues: CSVPTMDLPSGYTF.

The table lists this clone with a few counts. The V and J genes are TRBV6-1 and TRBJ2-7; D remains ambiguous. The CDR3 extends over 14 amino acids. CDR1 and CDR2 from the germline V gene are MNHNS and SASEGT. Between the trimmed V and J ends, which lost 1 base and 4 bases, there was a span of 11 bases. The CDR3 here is CASSEEHPHYEQYF. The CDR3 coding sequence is TGTGCCAGCAGTGAAGAGCACCCCCATTACGAGCAGTACTTC.

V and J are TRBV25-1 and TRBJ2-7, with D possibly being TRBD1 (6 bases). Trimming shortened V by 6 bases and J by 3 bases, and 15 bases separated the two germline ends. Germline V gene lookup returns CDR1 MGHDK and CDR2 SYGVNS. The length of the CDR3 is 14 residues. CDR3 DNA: TGTGCCAGCAGGCCTCAGGGGATCTTCTACGAGCAGTACTTC. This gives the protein CASRPQGIFYEQYF.

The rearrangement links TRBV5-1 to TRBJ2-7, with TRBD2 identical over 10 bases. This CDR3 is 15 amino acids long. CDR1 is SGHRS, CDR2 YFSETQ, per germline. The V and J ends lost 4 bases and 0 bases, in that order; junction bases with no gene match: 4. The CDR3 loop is CASSILAGFSYEQYF. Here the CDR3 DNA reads TGCGCCAGCAGCATACTAGCGGGATTCTCCTACGAGCAGTACTTC.

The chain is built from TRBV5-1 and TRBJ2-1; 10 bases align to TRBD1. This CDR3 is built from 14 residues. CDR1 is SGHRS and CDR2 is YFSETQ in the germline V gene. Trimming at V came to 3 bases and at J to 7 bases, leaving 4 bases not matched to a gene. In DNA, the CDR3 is TGCGCCAGCAGCTGGGGGACAGGGGCGAATGAGCAGTTCTTC. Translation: CASSWGTGANEQFF.

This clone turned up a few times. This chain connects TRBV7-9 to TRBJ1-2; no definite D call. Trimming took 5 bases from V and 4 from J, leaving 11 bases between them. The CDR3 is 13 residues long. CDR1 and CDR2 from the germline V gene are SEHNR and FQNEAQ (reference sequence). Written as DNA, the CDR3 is TGTGCCAGCAGCCCCGGTGGCTTCTATGGCTACACCTTC. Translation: CASSPGGFYGYTF.

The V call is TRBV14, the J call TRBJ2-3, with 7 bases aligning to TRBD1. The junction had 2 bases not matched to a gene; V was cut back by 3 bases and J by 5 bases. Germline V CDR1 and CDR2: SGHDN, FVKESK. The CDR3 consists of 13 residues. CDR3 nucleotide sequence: TGTGCCAGCAGCCAGACAGGGCTAGATACGCAGTATTTT. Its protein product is CASSQTGLDTQYF.

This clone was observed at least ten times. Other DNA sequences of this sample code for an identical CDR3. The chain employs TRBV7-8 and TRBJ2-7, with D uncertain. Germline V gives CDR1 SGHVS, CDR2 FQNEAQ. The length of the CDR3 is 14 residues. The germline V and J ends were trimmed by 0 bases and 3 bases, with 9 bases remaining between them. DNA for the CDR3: TGTGCCAGCAGCTTAGCTGTCACCGTCTACGAGCAGTACTTC. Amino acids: CASSLAVTVYEQYF.

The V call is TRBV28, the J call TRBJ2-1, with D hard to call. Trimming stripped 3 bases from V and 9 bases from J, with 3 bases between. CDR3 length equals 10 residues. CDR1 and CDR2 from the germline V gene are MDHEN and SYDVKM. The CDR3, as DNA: TGTGCCAGCAGTTTTATTGAGCAGTTCTTC. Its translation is CASSFIEQFF.

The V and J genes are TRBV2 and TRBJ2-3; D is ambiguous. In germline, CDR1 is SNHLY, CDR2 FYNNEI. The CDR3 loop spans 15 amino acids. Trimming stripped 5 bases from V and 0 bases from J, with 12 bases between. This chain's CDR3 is CASSLGRASTDTQYF. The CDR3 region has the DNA TGTGCCAGCAGTCTGGGCCGGGCGAGCACAGATACGCAGTATTTT.

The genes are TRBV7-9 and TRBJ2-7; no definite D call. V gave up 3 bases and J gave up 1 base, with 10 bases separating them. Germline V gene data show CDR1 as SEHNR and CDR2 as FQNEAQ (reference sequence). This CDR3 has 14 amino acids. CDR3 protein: CASSFRESSYEQYF. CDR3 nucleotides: TGTGCCAGCAGCTTTCGCGAGAGTTCCTACGAGCAGTACTTC.

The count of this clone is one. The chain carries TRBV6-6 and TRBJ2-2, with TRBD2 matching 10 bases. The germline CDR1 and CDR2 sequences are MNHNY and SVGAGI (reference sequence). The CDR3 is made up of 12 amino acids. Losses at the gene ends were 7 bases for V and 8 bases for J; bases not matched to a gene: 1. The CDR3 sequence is CASKRGGGELFF. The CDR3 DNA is TGTGCCAGCAAGCGGGGGGGAGGGGAGCTGTTTTTT.

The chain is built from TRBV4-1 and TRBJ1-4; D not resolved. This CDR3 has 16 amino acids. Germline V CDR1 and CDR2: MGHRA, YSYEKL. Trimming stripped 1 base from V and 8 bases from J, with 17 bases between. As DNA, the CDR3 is TGCGCCAGCAGCCAAGTTGACATGGGATTTGGGGAAAAACTGTTTTTT. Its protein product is CASSQVDMGFGEKLFF.

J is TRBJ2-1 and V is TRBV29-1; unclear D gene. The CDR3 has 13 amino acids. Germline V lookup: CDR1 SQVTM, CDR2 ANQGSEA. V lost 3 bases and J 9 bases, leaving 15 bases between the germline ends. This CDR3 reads CSVEASPSSEQFF. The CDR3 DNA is TGCAGCGTTGAGGCTTCCCCAAGCTCTGAGCAGTTCTTC.

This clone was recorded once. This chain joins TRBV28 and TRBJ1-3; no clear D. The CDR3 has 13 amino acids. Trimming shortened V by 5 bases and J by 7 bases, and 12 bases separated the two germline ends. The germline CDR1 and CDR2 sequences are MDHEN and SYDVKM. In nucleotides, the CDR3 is TGTGCCAGCAGTGGATCTACCTGGAACACCATATATTTT. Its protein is CASSGSTWNTIYF.

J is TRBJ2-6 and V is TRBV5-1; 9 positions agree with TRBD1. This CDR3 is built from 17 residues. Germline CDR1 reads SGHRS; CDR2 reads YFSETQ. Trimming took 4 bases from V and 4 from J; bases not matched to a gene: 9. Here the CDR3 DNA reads TGCGCCAGCAGCCCCGGGACAGGGAATTCGGGGGCCAACGTCCTGACTTTC. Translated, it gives CASSPGTGNSGANVLTF.

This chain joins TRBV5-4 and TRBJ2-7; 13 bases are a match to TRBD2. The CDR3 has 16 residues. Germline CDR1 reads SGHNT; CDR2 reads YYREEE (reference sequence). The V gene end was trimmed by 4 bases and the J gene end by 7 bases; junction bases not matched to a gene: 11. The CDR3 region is CASSQDQLAGGREQYF. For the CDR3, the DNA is TGTGCCAGCAGCCAAGATCAACTAGCGGGAGGGCGGGAGCAGTACTTC.

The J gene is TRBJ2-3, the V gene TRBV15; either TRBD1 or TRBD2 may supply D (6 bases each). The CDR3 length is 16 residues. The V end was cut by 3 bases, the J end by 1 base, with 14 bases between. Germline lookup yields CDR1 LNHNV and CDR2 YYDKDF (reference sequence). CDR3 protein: CATSRAPGAGTDTQYF. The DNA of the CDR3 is TGTGCCACCAGCAGGGCCCCGGGGGCCGGCACAGATACGCAGTATTTT.

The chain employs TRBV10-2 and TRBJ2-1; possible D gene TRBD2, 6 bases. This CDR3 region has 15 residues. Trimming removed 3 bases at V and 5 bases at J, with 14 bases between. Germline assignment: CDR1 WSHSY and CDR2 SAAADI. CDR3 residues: CASSEGWRDHNEQFF. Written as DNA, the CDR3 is TGCGCCAGCAGTGAAGGGTGGCGGGACCACAATGAGCAGTTCTTC.

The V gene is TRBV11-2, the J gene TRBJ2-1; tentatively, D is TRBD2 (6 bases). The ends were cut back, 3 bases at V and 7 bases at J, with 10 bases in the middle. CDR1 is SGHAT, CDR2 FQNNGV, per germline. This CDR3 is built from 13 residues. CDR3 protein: CASSFLGGNEQFF. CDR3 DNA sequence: TGTGCCAGCAGCTTTTTGGGAGGTAATGAGCAGTTCTTC.

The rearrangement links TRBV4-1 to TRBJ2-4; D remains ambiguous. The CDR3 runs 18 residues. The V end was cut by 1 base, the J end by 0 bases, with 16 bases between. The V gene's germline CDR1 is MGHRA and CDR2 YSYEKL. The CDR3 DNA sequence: TGCGCCAGCAGCCAAGGCCCACCGCCTCCCCTAGCCAAAAACATTCAGTACTTC. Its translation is CASSQGPPPPLAKNIQYF.